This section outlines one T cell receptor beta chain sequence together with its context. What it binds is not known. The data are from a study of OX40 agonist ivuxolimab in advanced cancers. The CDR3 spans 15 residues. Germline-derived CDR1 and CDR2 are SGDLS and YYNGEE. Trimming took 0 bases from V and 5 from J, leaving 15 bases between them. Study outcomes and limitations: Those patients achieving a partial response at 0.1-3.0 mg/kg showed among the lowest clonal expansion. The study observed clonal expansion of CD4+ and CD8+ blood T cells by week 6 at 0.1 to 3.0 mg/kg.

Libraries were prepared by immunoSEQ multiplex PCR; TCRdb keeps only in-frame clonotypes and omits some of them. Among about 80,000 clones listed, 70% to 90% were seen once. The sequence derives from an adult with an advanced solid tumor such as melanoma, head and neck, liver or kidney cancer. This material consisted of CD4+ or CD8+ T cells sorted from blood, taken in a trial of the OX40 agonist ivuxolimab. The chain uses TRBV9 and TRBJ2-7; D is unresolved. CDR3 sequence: CASSVVLGRFDEQYF. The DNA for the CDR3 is TGTGCCAGCAGCGTAGTTCTGGGCCGGTTTGACGAGCAGTACTTC.